This TCR beta chain was sequenced for a study of blood T cell repertoires in COVID-19. Trimming cost V 5 bases and J 1 base, with 11 bases left between them. The length of the CDR3 is 14 residues. The germline V gene has CDR1 SEHNR and CDR2 FQNEAQ (reference sequence). Sequenced by immunoSEQ multiplex PCR; TCRdb stores in-frame clones only, minus some. This table holds roughly 100,000 clones, 81% found once. Sequenced: peripheral blood. The sequence came from a man of 80 years or more with active or convalescent COVID-19. The chain carries TRBV7-9 and TRBJ2-5; perhaps TRBD2 as D (6 bases). CDR3 nucleotide sequence: TGTGCCAGCAGCCCCCGGGGGACCCAAGAGACCCAGTACTTC. Translation: CASSPRGTQETQYF.